The rows below give T cell receptor beta chains drawn from one sample of a study of T cells in localized non-small cell lung cancer. Here immunoSEQ multiplex PCR was the method, and the copy in TCRdb shows in-frame clones only, minus some. Of under 70,000 clones in the sample, roughly 88% were seen once. The source was peripheral blood, collected before any cancer treatment. These receptor sequences come from a woman aged 35 to 70 with stage I lung adenocarcinoma. The CDR3 runs from the conserved cysteine through the conserved F or W. D genes are given only for firm matches. Size is omitted from some rows. Given values are once, few, many or a class for expanded clones.

v_call	j_call	d_call	clone_size	cdr3_aa	cdr3_nt
TRBV6-1	TRBJ1-5	NA	NA	CASSGSGSNQPQHF	TGTGCCAGCAGCGGGTCCGGGAGCAATCAGCCCCAGCATTTT
TRBV18	TRBJ1-4	TRBD1	NA	CASSPSQGAGEKLFF	TGTGCCAGCTCACCGTCACAGGGGGCAGGGGAAAAACTGTTTTTT
TRBV15	TRBJ1-4	NA	NA	CATSRVAGPNEKLFF	TGTGCCACCAGCAGGGTCGCGGGACCTAATGAAAAACTGTTTTTT
TRBV6-1	TRBJ2-1	NA	NA	CASSSQVGADEQFF	TGTGCCAGCAGTTCCCAAGTGGGCGCGGATGAGCAGTTCTTC
TRBV6-1	TRBJ1-1	TRBD1	NA	CASSSQGVAEAFF	TGTGCCAGCAGTTCCCAGGGGGTAGCTGAAGCTTTCTTT
TRBV18	TRBJ1-5	NA	NA	CASSDSGHPNQPQHF	TGTGCCAGCTCAGACTCGGGACACCCTAATCAGCCCCAGCATTTT
TRBV7-6	TRBJ2-3	TRBD1	NA	CASSLGTGRTDTQYF	TGTGCCAGCAGCTTAGGGACAGGCAGGACAGATACGCAGTATTTT
TRBV25-1	TRBJ1-6	NA	NA	CASSARAEGGSPLHF	TGTGCCAGCAGTGCCCGGGCCGAGGGAGGTTCACCCCTCCACTTT
TRBV6-5	TRBJ1-1	NA	NA	CASSSQGWKTEAFF	TGTGCCAGCAGTTCACAGGGATGGAAAACTGAAGCTTTCTTT
TRBV9	TRBJ2-3	TRBD2	NA	CASSVGTSGASDTQYF	TGTGCCAGCAGCGTGGGGACTAGCGGGGCATCAGATACGCAGTATTTT
TRBV7-8	TRBJ2-5	NA	NA	CASSLGGYAETQYF	TGTGCCAGCAGCTTAGGAGGCTATGCGGAGACCCAGTACTTC
TRBV29-1	TRBJ1-1	NA	NA	CSVEVAENTEAFF	TGCAGCGTTGAAGTGGCAGAGAACACTGAAGCTTTCTTT
TRBV18	TRBJ1-3	NA	NA	CASSRAGVSGNTIYF	TGTGCCAGCTCAAGAGCGGGGGTCTCTGGAAACACCATATATTTT
TRBV6-5	TRBJ1-4	NA	NA	CASSLRRQTEKLFF	TGTGCCAGCAGTTTGCGCCGACAGACCGAAAAACTGTTTTTT
TRBV19	TRBJ1-2	TRBD1	NA	CASSPGQGRSGYTF	TGTGCCAGTAGTCCGGGACAGGGGAGGTCTGGCTACACCTTC
TRBV27	TRBJ2-1	NA	NA	CASSFSNDNEQFF	TGTGCCAGCAGTTTTAGTAACGACAATGAGCAGTTCTTC
TRBV5-5	TRBJ2-3	TRBD2	NA	CASSQAGDYRDTQYF	TGTGCCAGCAGCCAAGCGGGGGACTATCGGGATACGCAGTATTTT
TRBV7-8	TRBJ1-1	NA	NA	CASSFVLTAEAFF	TGTGCCAGCAGTTTCGTCCTGACAGCTGAAGCTTTCTTT
TRBV4-3	TRBJ1-3	NA	NA	CASSQDLNSGNTIYF	TGCGCCAGCAGCCAAGATCTTAACTCTGGAAACACCATATATTTT
TRBV6-1	TRBJ1-2	TRBD1	NA	CASSDPGQGRIHHTF	TGTGCCAGCAGTGATCCGGGACAGGGACGAATCCATCACACCTTC
TRBV6-5	TRBJ1-4	NA	NA	CASSYDWANEKLFF	TGTGCCAGCAGTTACGACTGGGCTAATGAAAAACTGTTTTTT
TRBV9	TRBJ1-4	NA	NA	CASSVEAAAWDKLFF	TGTGCCAGCAGCGTAGAGGCGGCAGCTTGGGACAAACTGTTTTTT
TRBV2	TRBJ1-1	NA	NA	CASSLNRGNTEAFF	TGTGCCAGCAGTCTAAATCGGGGTAACACTGAAGCTTTCTTT
TRBV30	TRBJ1-2	TRBD1	NA	CAWRTQGTNYGYTF	TGTGCCTGGAGAACACAGGGGACTAACTATGGCTACACCTTC
TRBV7-2	TRBJ1-4	NA	NA	CASSLMQAATNEKLFF	TGTGCCAGCAGCCTCATGCAAGCCGCAACTAATGAAAAACTGTTTTTT
TRBV7-9	TRBJ2-7	TRBD1	NA	CASSSPAGDRSYEQYF	TGTGCCAGCAGCTCTCCCGCAGGGGACAGGTCCTACGAGCAGTACTTC
TRBV5-1	TRBJ2-7	NA	once	CASSLAVSYEQYF	TGCGCCAGCAGCTTAGCAGTTAGCTACGAGCAGTACTTC
TRBV19	TRBJ2-3	NA	NA	CASGTSGTDTQYF	TGTGCCAGTGGGACTTCCGGCACAGATACGCAGTATTTT
TRBV19	TRBJ1-5	TRBD1	NA	CASSMDREKSQPQHF	TGTGCCAGTAGTATGGACAGGGAAAAGAGTCAGCCCCAGCATTTT
TRBV5-1	TRBJ2-3	NA	NA	CASSLEGGPTDTQYF	TGCGCCAGCAGCTTGGAGGGGGGCCCCACAGATACGCAGTATTTT